A selection of T cell receptor beta chains follows, all from one sample in a study of PD-1 blockade in classical Hodgkin lymphoma. Data came from immunoSEQ multiplex PCR; TCRdb stores just in-frame clones and leaves some out. Of approximately 70,000 clones in the sample, 85% to 95% were seen once. The starting material was peripheral blood mononuclear cells (PBMCs), obtained at baseline. Receptors were obtained from a human donor with classical Hodgkin lymphoma. Each CDR3 is given without its conserved first and last residue.

v_gene: TRBV15; CDR3aa: ATSLRTGGFTDTQY
v_gene: TRBV4-3; CDR3aa: ASSQDLAGQVYEQY
v_gene: TRBV4-1; CDR3aa: ASSQVEVGWELF
v_gene: TRBV2; CDR3aa: ASSSGTSLYNEQF
v_gene: TRBV6-5; CDR3aa: ASRRTGMNTEAF
v_gene: TRBV29-1; CDR3aa: SASGQGVHTGELF
v_gene: TRBV18; CDR3aa: ASSPDVPSEQY
v_gene: TRBV5-1; CDR3aa: ASSWGTVGGYEQY
v_gene: TRBV5-1; CDR3aa: ASSPGQGEGYT
v_gene: TRBV6-4; CDR3aa: ASSEGTHFGYT
v_gene: TRBV30; CDR3aa: AWSVQGYNEQF
v_gene: TRBV19; CDR3aa: ASSMWNEQF
v_gene: TRBV27; CDR3aa: ASTPVGTGVREQY
v_gene: TRBV7-3; CDR3aa: ASSLTRLAGGSYEQY
v_gene: TRBV27; CDR3aa: ASSPLGGQASYEQY
v_gene: TRBV7-9; CDR3aa: ASSLALAASYEQY
v_gene: TRBV13; CDR3aa: ASSFLGAASYEQY
v_gene: TRBV5-5; CDR3aa: ASSSWTGVDTGELF
v_gene: TRBV29-1; CDR3aa: SVRTGSTEAF
v_gene: TRBV27; CDR3aa: ASSLSPGGTDTQY
v_gene: TRBV19; CDR3aa: ASSNRPSTDTQY
v_gene: TRBV5-1; CDR3aa: ASGTGDPGNTIY